This TCR beta chain was found in a study of regulatory T cells in long-lasting Graves disease (dated by TCRdb to 2020 to 2023). With respect to the entire study: Antithyroid drugs had been taken for less than 3 months by newly diagnosed Graves' disease patients. Patients with persistent Graves' disease were compared with patients with newly diagnosed Graves' disease using TCR sequencing and RNA sequencing of peripheral blood. TCR sequencing covered some 13 persistent and around 20 newly diagnosed Graves' disease patients, about 35 samples in total. The study was registered as a clinical trial and conducted in China. Overall study results and their limits: Only the TCR beta chain was sequenced and analyzed. TRBV28, TRBJ1-2 and TRBJ2-5 were preferentially used in persistent disease, while TRBV20-1 and TRBJ2-1 were favored in newly diagnosed disease. Lower TCR Shannon entropy and fewer highly expanded clones were observed in persistent Graves' disease patients than in newly diagnosed patients, which suggested clonal expansion. Patients with persistent disease shared more public clonotypes (about 2,500) than newly diagnosed patients did (about 1,000). Peripheral blood alone was examined, since thyroid tissue, which constituted the primary lesion, could not be accessed. As a limitation, the authors acknowledged that the small sample size may reduce accuracy.

The time point label, read with the paper, signifies: newly diagnosed GD, antithyroid drugs for less than 3 months. For both TCR sequencing and RNA sequencing, RNA was extracted from PBMCs using TRIzol. The diagnosis of Graves' disease was made according to American Thyroid Association guidelines. Patients were recruited from an endocrinology department in Xi'an, China. Each patient gave around 9.2 milliliters of peripheral blood, collected in an EDTA anticoagulant tube. Ficoll Paque Plus density gradient separation was used to isolate PBMCs, and no further T cell sorting was performed. RNA quality was checked with an Agilent 2100 Bioanalyzer and agarose gel, and concentration with a NanoDrop 2000. The method was multiplex PCR. The listed sequencing device is Illumina HiSeq 4000. iRepertoire HTBI primers and Arm-PCR amplification of CDR3 regions were used to construct TCR beta libraries. Before sequencing, the PCR products underwent gel purification. The study's processing was this. Gene usage analysis of CDR3 amino acid clonotypes relied on the 60 or so TRBV and about 13 TRBJ segments identified across samples. COPE and FqMerger were used to merge filtered high-quality paired reads into contigs. Contigs were aligned with BLAST to IMGT TRBV, TRBD and TRBJ reference genes, and CDR3 was defined per IMGT. Any clonotype with a frequency above 0.1% was classified as a highly expanded clone. Repertoire diversity was measured by Shannon entropy, and V-J evenness by the Gini coefficient. A clonotype was considered public if more than one individual shared it. The public sequencing data were trimmed at Q25 with fastp and processed into clonotypes with MiXCR by TCRdb, which kept only in-frame beta chains. Rows with a matching CDR3 protein are joined into one entry that keeps the most common DNA and genes. V and J calls and clone size were set by TCRdb, not the authors. The sample table records roughly 500,000 distinct CDR3 sequences; less than 15% of these occur just once. The leading ten clones occupy approximately 17% of the sample.

V is shortened by 2 bases, J by 7 bases, and the region joining them spans 9 bases. The CDR3 numbers 12 residues from cysteine through phenylalanine. Only the CDR3 region is kept as DNA, spanning 36 bases read in frame from base 1. For CDR1 and CDR2, the germline V gene lists MDHEN and SYDVKM. This clonotype has at least ten counts. Its binding antigen is unknown. Base qualities are not provided; no much larger clone lies one nucleotide away. This sample also belongs to another study, concerning T cells in Graves' hyperthyroidism and ophthalmopathy. The second investigation adds: Stable Graves' hyperthyroidism was defined as the absence of progression to ophthalmopathy over 18 months of follow-up. Hyperthyroidism patients were aged 18 to 65 years and newly diagnosed, with disease duration of less than 2 months. Patients with uncontrolled infections, other autoimmune diseases, pregnancy or lactation were excluded. Diagnoses were based on clinical symptoms, serum thyroxine and TRAb, thyroid ultrasound and orbital computed tomography. The TCR CDR3 was subjected to a first round of RT-PCR using the HTBI primer set and the Qiagen OneStep RT-PCR kit. Most expanded thyroid clonotypes (frequency above 0.001) were also detected in blood, suggesting blood repertoires may reflect thyroid immune responses. In cross-validation, a model built on a 13 V-J signature told ophthalmopathy apart from stable hyperthyroidism with approximately 91% sensitivity and roughly 82% specificity, and in testing the same model reached 80%/75%. In validation, the model predicted progression to ophthalmopathy a median of roughly 6.1 months before onset, with around 70% sensitivity and nearly 75% specificity. TCR V-J signatures able to tell the groups apart were searched for in a discovery cohort of 95 to 100 patients, of whom roughly 42 had Graves' ophthalmopathy and roughly 57 had stable Graves' hyperthyroidism. Prospective prediction of ophthalmopathy was tested in an independent validation cohort consisting of about 19 hyperthyroidism patients and some 15 patients who later progressed to ophthalmopathy. The approximately 100 discovery patients were randomly divided into training and test sets at a 7:3 ratio. In addition, the study compared T-cell repertoires in thyroid tissue and in blood from five or six Graves' hyperthyroidism patients. Following sampling, methimazole starting at 30 mg daily was given to hyperthyroidism patients, and high-dose intravenous methylprednisolone was given to ophthalmopathy patients. The libraries were constructed in a second round of multiplex PCR and then size-selected and purified. Paired-end sequencing of the libraries was performed with 100 bp reads on an Illumina HiSeq2000. Raw data were processed with SOAPnuke, discarding reads with adapters, uncalled bases, mean Phred below 15, or no exact constant-primer or identifier match. High-quality paired reads were merged with COPE v1.2.5, and unique nucleotide sequences were defined as clonotypes. MiTCR v1.1 was used to align the clonotypes against IMGT TRBV, TRBD and TRBJ reference segments. Analysis was restricted to V-J combinations with a frequency above 0.0001, which covered 98% to 99.2% of repertoires. A TCS score was defined as the ratio of F50 (clonal expansion) to E x V (chaos), with BLOSUM62-based TCRdist applied between CDR3 peptides within each V-J. Welch's t-statistics and random forest reduced around 510 V-J features to around 14, which were used in a naive Bayes classifier (R e1071). No statistical method was used to set the sample size in advance, and investigators knew the group allocation. TCR Vbeta CDR3 sequencing of 140 or so peripheral blood samples (roughly 43 ophthalmopathy, around 80 hyperthyroidism and roughly 17 progressor patients) is reported in the paper.

The sequencing here drew on peripheral blood mononuclear cells (PBMCs), taken at new diagnosis, from a patient treated with antithyroid drugs. Here the chain combines TRBV28 and TRBJ2-7; TRBD1 is possibly the D segment (6 matching bases). The clonotype comes from a woman aged 45-65 years with Graves disease. Donor details come from another sample of the same person, matched by shared clones. CDR3 sequence: CASSLNRVEQYF. The DNA sequence is as follows: TGTGCCAGCAGTTTAAACAGGGTAGAGCAGTACTTC.